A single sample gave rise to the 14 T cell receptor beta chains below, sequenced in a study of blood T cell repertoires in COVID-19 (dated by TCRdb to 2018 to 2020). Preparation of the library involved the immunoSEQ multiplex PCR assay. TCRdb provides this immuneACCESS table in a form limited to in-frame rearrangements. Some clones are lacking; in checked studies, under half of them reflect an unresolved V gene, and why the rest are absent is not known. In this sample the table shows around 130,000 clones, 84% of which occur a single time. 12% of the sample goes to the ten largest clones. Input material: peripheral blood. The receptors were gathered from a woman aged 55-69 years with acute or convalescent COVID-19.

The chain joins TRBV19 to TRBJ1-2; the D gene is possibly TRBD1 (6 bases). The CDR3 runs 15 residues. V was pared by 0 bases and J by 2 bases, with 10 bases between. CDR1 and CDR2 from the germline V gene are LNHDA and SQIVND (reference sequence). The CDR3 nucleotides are TGTGCCAGTAGTATAGATGGCAGGGGAAACTATGGCTACACCTTC. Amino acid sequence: CASSIDGRGNYGYTF.

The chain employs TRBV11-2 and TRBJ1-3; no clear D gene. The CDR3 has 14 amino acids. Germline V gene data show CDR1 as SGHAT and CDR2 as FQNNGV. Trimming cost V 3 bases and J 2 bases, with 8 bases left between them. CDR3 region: CASSFGSPGNTIYF. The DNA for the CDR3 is TGTGCCAGCAGCTTCGGGTCTCCTGGAAACACCATATATTTT.

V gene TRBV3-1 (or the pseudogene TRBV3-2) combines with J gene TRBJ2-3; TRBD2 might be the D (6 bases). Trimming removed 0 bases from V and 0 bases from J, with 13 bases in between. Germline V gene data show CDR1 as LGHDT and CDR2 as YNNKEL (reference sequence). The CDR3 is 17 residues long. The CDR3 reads CASSQDSTGVSTDTQYF. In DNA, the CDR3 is TGTGCCAGCAGCCAAGATAGTACGGGGGTGAGCACAGATACGCAGTATTTT.

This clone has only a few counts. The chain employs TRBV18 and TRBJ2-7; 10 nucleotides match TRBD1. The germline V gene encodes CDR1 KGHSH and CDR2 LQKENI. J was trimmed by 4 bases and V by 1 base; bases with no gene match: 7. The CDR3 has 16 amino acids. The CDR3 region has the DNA TGTGCCAGCTCACCACGGGGACAGGGGAGAAGATACGAGCAGTACTTC. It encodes CASSPRGQGRRYEQYF.

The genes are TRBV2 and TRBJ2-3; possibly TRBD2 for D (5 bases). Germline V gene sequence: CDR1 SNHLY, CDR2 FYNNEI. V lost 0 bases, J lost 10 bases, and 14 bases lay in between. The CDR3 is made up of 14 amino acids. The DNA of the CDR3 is TGTGCCAGCAGTGAAGCGCCATCGCCCGGGGCGCAGTATTTT. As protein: CASSEAPSPGAQYF.

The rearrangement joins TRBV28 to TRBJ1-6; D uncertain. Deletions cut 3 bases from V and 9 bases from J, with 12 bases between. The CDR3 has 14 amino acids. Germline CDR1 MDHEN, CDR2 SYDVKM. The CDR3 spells CASSLGRLSSPLHF. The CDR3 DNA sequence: TGTGCCAGCAGTTTGGGGAGGCTGAGTTCACCCCTCCACTTT.

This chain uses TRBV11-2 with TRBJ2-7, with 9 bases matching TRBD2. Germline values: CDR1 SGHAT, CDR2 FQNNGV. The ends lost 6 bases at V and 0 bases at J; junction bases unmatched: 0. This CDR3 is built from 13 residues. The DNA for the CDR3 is TGTGCCAGCAGGACTAGCGGCTCCTACGAGCAGTACTTC. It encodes CASRTSGSYEQYF. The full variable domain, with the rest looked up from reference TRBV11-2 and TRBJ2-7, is EAGVAQSPRYKIIEKRQSVAFWCNPISGHATLYWYQQILGQGPKLLIQFQNNGVVDDSQLPKDRFSAERLKGVDSTLKIQPAKLEDSAVYLCASRTSGSYEQYFGPGTRLTVT.

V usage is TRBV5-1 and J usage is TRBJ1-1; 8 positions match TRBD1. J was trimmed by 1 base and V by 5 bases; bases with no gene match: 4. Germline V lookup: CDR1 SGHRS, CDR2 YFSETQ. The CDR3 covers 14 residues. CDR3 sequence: CASRPGTGNTEAFF. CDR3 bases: TGCGCCAGCAGACCCGGGACAGGGAACACTGAAGCTTTCTTT.

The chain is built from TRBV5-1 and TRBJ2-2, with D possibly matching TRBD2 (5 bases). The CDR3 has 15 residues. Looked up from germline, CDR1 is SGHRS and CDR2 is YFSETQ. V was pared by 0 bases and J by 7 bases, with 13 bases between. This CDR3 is CASSLASFGVGELFF. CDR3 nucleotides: TGCGCCAGCAGCTTGGCGAGTTTCGGGGTCGGGGAGCTGTTTTTT.

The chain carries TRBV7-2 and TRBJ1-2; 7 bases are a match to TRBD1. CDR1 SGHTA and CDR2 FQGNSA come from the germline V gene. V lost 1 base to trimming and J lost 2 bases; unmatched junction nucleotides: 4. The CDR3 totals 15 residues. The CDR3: CASSLVTGPNYGYTF. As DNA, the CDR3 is TGTGCCAGCAGCTTAGTGACAGGGCCGAACTATGGCTACACCTTC.

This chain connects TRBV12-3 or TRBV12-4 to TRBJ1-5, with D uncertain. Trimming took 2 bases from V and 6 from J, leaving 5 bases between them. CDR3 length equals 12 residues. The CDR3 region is CASSLSIQPQHF. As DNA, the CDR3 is TGTGCCAGCAGTTTATCTATTCAGCCCCAGCATTTT.

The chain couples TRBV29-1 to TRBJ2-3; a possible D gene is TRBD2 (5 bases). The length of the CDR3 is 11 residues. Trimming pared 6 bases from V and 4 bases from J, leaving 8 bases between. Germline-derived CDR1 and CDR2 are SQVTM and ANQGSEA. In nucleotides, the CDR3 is TGCAGCGTGGGAGACTCAGATACGCAGTATTTT. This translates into CSVGDSDTQYF.

The CDR3 DNA reads as TGTGCCAGCACCCTCCGGACAGGGAGTCAGCCCCAGCATTTT. Its translation is CASTLRTGSQPQHF. The gene calls are TRBV6-5 and TRBJ1-5; 8 bases are shared with TRBD1. After removal of 7 bases from V and 6 bases from J, the junction contained 8 bases not matched to a gene. This CDR3 is 14 amino acids long. Per germline, CDR1 MNHEY and CDR2 SVGAGI.

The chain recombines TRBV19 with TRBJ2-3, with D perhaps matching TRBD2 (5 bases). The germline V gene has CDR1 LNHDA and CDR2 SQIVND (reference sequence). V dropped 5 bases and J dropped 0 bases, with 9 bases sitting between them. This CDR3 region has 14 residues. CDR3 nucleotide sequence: TGTGCCAGTAGTTCCCCGGGGAGCACAGATACGCAGTATTTT. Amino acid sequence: CASSSPGSTDTQYF. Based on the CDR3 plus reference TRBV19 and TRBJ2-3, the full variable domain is DGGITQSPKYLFRKEGQNVTLSCEQNLNHDAMYWYRQDPGQGLRLIYYSQIVNDFQKGDIAEGYSVSREKKESFPLTVTSAQKNPTAFYLCASSSPGSTDTQYFGPGTRLTVL.